Below are 29 T cell receptor beta chains sequenced from a single sample in a study of T-cell memory formation after mild COVID-19. Each CDR3 protein gets one entry after TCRdb re-called the 5' RACE reads with MiXCR. The profile covers 190,000 or so distinct CDR3 sequences, with about 20% appearing a single time and approximately 22% taken by the ten largest. The sample comprised PBMCs or a T cell subset sorted from them (not recorded which). These receptors were obtained from an adult woman who had mild COVID-19 (a few samples of this study predate the infection). Cell type and time point are not known.

V usage is TRBV27 and J usage is TRBJ2-5; a possible D gene is TRBD2 (7 bases). V gave up 3 bases and J gave up 2 bases, with 22 bases separating them. The CDR3 loop spans 18 amino acids. Per germline, CDR1 MNHEY and CDR2 SMNVEV (reference sequence). In nucleotides, the CDR3 is TGTGCCAGCAGTTTCCTGGGGGCTAGCGGTCACGATCAAGAGACCCAGTACTTC. Amino acid sequence: CASSFLGASGHDQETQYF.

The rearrangement joins TRBV7-8 to TRBJ2-7, with D perhaps assigned TRBD1 or TRBD2 (5 bases each). CDR3 size: 12 residues. V was trimmed by 5 bases and J by 5 bases, leaving 10 bases between them. The germline CDR1 and CDR2 sequences are SGHVS and FQNEAQ. The CDR3 is CASSPRDDEQYF. The CDR3, as DNA: TGTGCCAGCAGCCCTCGGGACGACGAGCAGTACTTC.

The V gene is TRBV3-1, the J gene TRBJ1-1; D is possibly TRBD1 (5 bases). CDR1 is LGHDT, CDR2 YNNKEL, per germline (reference sequence). The CDR3 consists of 11 residues. Trimming removed 3 bases at V and 12 bases at J, with 11 bases between. CDR3: CASSQGRGTFF. The CDR3 DNA sequence: TGTGCCAGCAGCCAGGGGCGCGGGACTTTCTTT.

The rearrangement uses TRBV15 and TRBJ2-1; 9 positions match TRBD2. The CDR3 has 16 amino acids. Germline CDR1 LNHNV, CDR2 YYDKDF (reference sequence). After removal of 3 bases from V and 6 bases from J, the junction contained 9 bases not matched to a gene. The CDR3 spells CATSRTGLAPANEQFF. The CDR3 DNA reads TGTGCCACCAGCAGGACGGGACTAGCACCAGCCAATGAGCAGTTCTTC.

This clonotype was seen a few times. This chain uses TRBV7-9 with TRBJ2-7, with 10 bases aligning to TRBD1. Germline values: CDR1 SEHNR, CDR2 FQNEAQ (reference sequence). The CDR3 has 14 amino acids. V dropped 5 bases and J dropped 6; count of bases not matched to a gene: 7. In nucleotides, the CDR3 is TGTGCCAGCAGCACCGACGGGACAGGGGTCGAGCAGTACTTC. Translating it yields CASSTDGTGVEQYF.

The V gene is TRBV6-2 or TRBV6-3, the J gene TRBJ1-2; D is uncertain. From germline, CDR1 is MNHEY and CDR2 SVGEGT. This CDR3 is built from 13 residues. Trimming stripped 4 bases from V and 8 bases from J, with 14 bases between. The DNA for the CDR3 is TGTGCCAGCAGTTCCGCTCCTAGAGGGGGCTACACCTTC. Translated: CASSSAPRGGYTF.

This chain connects TRBV10-3 to TRBJ2-5, with 7 bases lining up with TRBD1. CDR1 is ENHRY and CDR2 is SYGVKD in the germline V gene. This CDR3 is built from 14 residues. V was clipped by 2 bases and J by 2 bases; unmatched bases: 2. The CDR3 here is CAISEPGQQETQYF. The CDR3 DNA reads as TGTGCCATCAGTGAGCCGGGACAGCAAGAGACCCAGTACTTC.

This clonotype was counted many times. DNA of the CDR3: TGTGCCAGCAGCCCATACTACTCCGCGGACGGAGACAATGAGCAGTTCTTC. It specifies CASSPYYSADGDNEQFF. This chain links TRBV4-2 with TRBJ2-1; D is uncertain. The CDR3 loop spans 17 amino acids. V lost 4 bases and J lost 5, with 21 bases in between. CDR1 and CDR2 from the germline V gene are LGHNA and YNFKEQ.

V is TRBV6-5 and J is TRBJ1-2; no clear D. The CDR3 has 15 amino acids. Germline CDR1 MNHEY, CDR2 SVGAGI. Between the trimmed V and J ends, which lost 2 bases and 0 bases, there was a span of 10 bases. The CDR3 loop reads CASSYATAANYGYTF. The CDR3 DNA reads TGTGCCAGCAGTTACGCGACCGCTGCTAACTATGGCTACACCTTC.

The chain carries TRBV11-2 and TRBJ2-2; 8 bases agree with TRBD2. The CDR3 extends over 16 amino acids. V gave up 2 bases and J gave up 6 bases; unmatched junction bases: 8. CDR1 SGHAT and CDR2 FQNNGV come from the germline V gene. The CDR3 DNA is TGTGCCAGCAGCTTAAGGCGGGGGGTGCCCCCCGGGGAGCTGTTTTTT. Amino acid sequence: CASSLRRGVPPGELFF. The full variable domain, its missing parts supplied by reference TRBV11-2 and TRBJ2-2, is EAGVAQSPRYKIIEKRQSVAFWCNPISGHATLYWYQQILGQGPKLLIQFQNNGVVDDSQLPKDRFSAERLKGVDSTLKIQPAKLEDSAVYLCASSLRRGVPPGELFFGEGSRLTVL.

This chain joins TRBV20-1 and TRBJ1-2; no clear D. Germline V lookup: CDR1 DFQATT, CDR2 SNEGSKA (reference sequence). The CDR3 runs 13 residues. V lost 1 base to trimming and J lost 2 bases, with 8 bases between them. CDR3 residues: CSARVAENYGYTF. CDR3 bases: TGCAGTGCTAGAGTCGCAGAGAACTATGGCTACACCTTC.

This clonotype appeared a few times. This chain links TRBV6-1 with TRBJ2-6, with unresolved D. CDR3 length equals 12 residues. V was cut by 8 bases and J by 3 bases, with 5 bases left in between. Per the germline V gene, CDR1 is MNHNS and CDR2 is SASEGT. CDR3 in DNA: TGTGCCAGCCGTGTTGGGGCCAACGTCCTGACTTTC. Its translation is CASRVGANVLTF.

The chain uses TRBV5-1 and TRBJ2-7; 9 bases match TRBD2. The germline V gene encodes CDR1 SGHRS and CDR2 YFSETQ. The CDR3 is made up of 15 amino acids. The V gene end was trimmed by 2 bases and the J gene end by 1 base; junction bases not matched to a gene: 4. Written as DNA, the CDR3 is TGCGCCAGCAGCTTTAGCGGGAGTTTTTCCTACGAGCAGTACTTC. Protein: CASSFSGSFSYEQYF.

The chain uses TRBV5-4 and TRBJ2-4; tentatively, D is TRBD2 (6 bases). Germline loops: CDR1 SGHNT, CDR2 YYREEE (reference sequence). CDR3 length: 14 residues. The V end lost 0 bases, the J end lost 4 bases, and 8 bases lay between the germline ends. CDR3 protein: CASSLGLDKNIQYF. DNA of the CDR3: TGTGCCAGCAGCTTGGGACTAGATAAAAACATTCAGTACTTC.

The sample holds a few counts of this clonotype. This sequence joins TRBV9 and TRBJ1-5; no clear D gene. V shed 3 bases and J shed 4 bases, with 8 bases lying between them. The CDR3 covers 13 residues. Germline CDR1 reads SGDLS; CDR2 reads YYNGEE. The CDR3 protein is CASSGAANQPQHF. The CDR3 coding sequence is TGTGCCAGCAGCGGGGCGGCGAATCAGCCCCAGCATTTT.

This clonotype showed up just a few times. The chain recombines TRBV20-1 with TRBJ1-5; TRBD1 aligns across 10 bases. Unmatched junction bases numbered 3, after V lost 5 bases and J lost 5 bases. Germline assignment: CDR1 DFQATT and CDR2 SNEGSKA (reference sequence). The CDR3 totals 13 residues. The CDR3 nucleotides are TGCAGTGCTCGAGGACAGGGGGATCAGCCCCAGCATTTT. Protein: CSARGQGDQPQHF.

V is TRBV4-1 and J is TRBJ1-5, with a weak D call TRBD1 (5 bases). Germline V gene lookup returns CDR1 MGHRA and CDR2 YSYEKL. Trimming left V 1 base short and J 1 base short, with 14 bases between. This CDR3 has 17 amino acids. CDR3 loop: CASSQGLFRDSNQPQHF. As DNA, the CDR3 is TGCGCCAGCAGCCAAGGTCTATTCCGGGACAGCAATCAGCCCCAGCATTTT.

The rearrangement uses TRBV7-6 and TRBJ2-1; the match to TRBD2 covers 13 bases. The CDR3 runs to 14 residues. Germline V gene data show CDR1 as SGHVS and CDR2 as FNYEAQ. CDR3 region: CASGLAGDYNEQFF. CDR3 DNA: TGTGCTAGCGGACTAGCGGGAGACTACAATGAGCAGTTCTTC.

This clonotype turned up a few times. The J gene is TRBJ1-1, the V gene TRBV29-1, with D perhaps TRBD1 (5 bases). Trimming stripped 5 bases from V and 4 bases from J, with 11 bases between. The CDR3 is 12 amino acids. CDR1 is SQVTM and CDR2 is ANQGSEA in the germline V gene. The CDR3 region is CSVNLGGTEAFF. In DNA, the CDR3 is TGCAGCGTTAATCTGGGGGGCACTGAAGCTTTCTTT.

V usage is TRBV20-1 and J usage is TRBJ2-5; 10 bases map to TRBD2. The CDR3 has 15 amino acids. Germline loops: CDR1 DFQATT, CDR2 SNEGSKA (reference sequence). V lost 3 bases to trimming and J lost 3 bases; unmatched junction nucleotides: 7. This CDR3 is CSARTSGRAEETQYF. The CDR3 nucleotides are TGCAGTGCTAGGACTAGCGGGCGGGCTGAAGAGACCCAGTACTTC.

The table lists this clonotype with a few counts. The CDR3 DNA reads as TGCAGTGCCTTCGGACAGGAATCTTACGAGCAGTACTTC. Translating it yields CSAFGQESYEQYF. The rearrangement uses TRBV20-1 and TRBJ2-7; 7 bases are a match to TRBD1. V shed 6 bases and J 4 bases; nucleotides not matched to a gene: 9. Germline V CDR1 and CDR2: DFQATT, SNEGSKA (reference sequence). CDR3 length: 13 residues.

This clonotype has a handful of counts. The chain uses TRBV7-6 and TRBJ2-7, with a possible D match to TRBD2 (7 bases). The CDR3 is 14 amino acids. Deletions cut 5 bases from V and 5 bases from J, with 16 bases between. Germline V lookup: CDR1 SGHVS, CDR2 FNYEAQ. The CDR3 DNA follows: TGTGCCAGCAGCCCCGAGGGGGGGACCCACGAGCAGTACTTC. Translated, it gives CASSPEGGTHEQYF.

In this sample, this clonotype turned up many times. The V call is TRBV5-6, the J call TRBJ1-5, with 7 bases matching TRBD1. J gave up 3 bases and V 0 bases, and 3 bases lay outside the gene matches. CDR3 length equals 15 residues. The germline CDR1 and CDR2 sequences are SGHDT and YYEEEE. The CDR3 nucleotides are TGTGCCAGCAGCTTGGGACAGGGACCCAATCAGCCCCAGCATTTT. Residues: CASSLGQGPNQPQHF. Filled out from reference TRBV5-6 and TRBJ1-5, the complete variable domain reads DAGVTQSPTHLIKTRGQQVTLRCSPKSGHDTVSWYQQALGQGPQFIFQYYEEEERQRGNFPDRFSGHQFPNYSSELNVNALLLGDSALYLCASSLGQGPNQPQHFGDGTRLSIL.

This sequence joins TRBV7-9 and TRBJ1-2; D is unresolved. Trimming left V 0 bases short and J 3 bases short, with 23 bases between. This CDR3 has 19 residues. The germline V gene has CDR1 SEHNR and CDR2 FQNEAQ (reference sequence). CDR3 in amino acids: CASSLATEVYGLDDYGYTF. CDR3 bases: TGTGCCAGCAGCTTAGCTACGGAGGTCTATGGCTTGGATGACTATGGCTACACCTTC.

The chain carries TRBV6-1 and TRBJ2-1, with D unresolved. The CDR3 is 15 residues long. V dropped 1 base and J dropped 0 bases, with 7 bases sitting between them. Germline-derived CDR1 and CDR2 are MNHNS and SASEGT. The CDR3 bases are TGTGCCAGCAGTGAAGGTCATAGCTCCTACAATGAGCAGTTCTTC. Amino acid sequence: CASSEGHSSYNEQFF.

The rearrangement uses TRBV5-1 and TRBJ1-1; D is unclear. The CDR3 is 14 residues long. The germline CDR1 and CDR2 sequences are SGHRS and YFSETQ. V dropped 2 bases and J dropped 1 base, with 9 bases sitting between them. CDR3 DNA: TGCGCCAGCAGCTTTATGGGCGGGAACACTGAAGCTTTCTTT. This gives the protein CASSFMGGNTEAFF.

The rearrangement links TRBV7-9 to TRBJ2-7; 9 nucleotides align to TRBD1. The germline V gene has CDR1 SEHNR and CDR2 FQNEAQ (reference sequence). V lost 5 bases and J lost 2; bases outside the gene matches: 7. CDR3 length: 15 amino acids. The CDR3 loop reads CASSRSGTGTYEQYF. CDR3 bases: TGTGCCAGCAGCCGATCCGGGACAGGGACCTACGAGCAGTACTTC.

The CDR3 region has the DNA TGCGCCAGCAGCCAAGATCAGTGGGGGGCTACCGGGGAGCTGTTTTTT. Its protein product is CASSQDQWGATGELFF. V is TRBV4-1 and J is TRBJ2-2; D may correspond to TRBD1 or TRBD2 (6 bases each). Germline CDR1 and CDR2: MGHRA and YSYEKL. The germline V and J ends were trimmed by 0 bases and 5 bases, with 13 bases remaining between them. The CDR3 is 16 amino acids.

The gene calls are TRBV5-6 and TRBJ1-5, with D maybe TRBD1 (5 bases). Trimming stripped 3 bases from V and 5 bases from J, with 15 bases between. Germline V gene data show CDR1 as SGHDT and CDR2 as YYEEEE. This CDR3 comprises 15 residues. The CDR3 coding sequence is TGTGCCAGCAGCTCGCAGGGTAGTGGCGATCAGCCCCAGCATTTT. Translating gives CASSSQGSGDQPQHF.